The clone carrying this T cell receptor (beta chain) came up many times. CDR1 is DFQATT and CDR2 is SNEGSKA in the germline V gene (reference sequence). Trimming removed 6 bases at V and 5 bases at J, with 19 bases between. The CDR3 is 14 amino acids. The sample comes from a study of molecular identifiers for immune sequencing clone quantification. The use of previously described methods and listed TCR primers produced the bulk TCR libraries. TCRdb reanalysed the PCR reads using MiXCR and keeps one entry per CDR3 protein. The sample has approximately 54,000 distinct CDR3 sequences, roughly a quarter seen once.

The clonotype comes from a human donor in good health. Some libraries in this study had Jurkat cell RNA spiked in. Sequencing was performed on naive CD8+ T cells from blood, with Jurkat cell RNA spiked in. As to subset: FACS-sorted CD8+CD4-CCR7+CD45RA+ naive T cells. The chain links TRBV20-1 to TRBJ1-1; D possibly corresponds to TRBD1 (5 bases). The CDR3 DNA is TGCAGTGCCCCGATCGGAGGGGTTCGGACTGAAGCTTTCTTT. Amino acids: CSAPIGGVRTEAFF.